This T cell receptor beta chain was identified during a study of a mutant IDH1 vaccine in newly diagnosed glioma. In the study overall: At weeks 1, 3, 5, 7, 11, 15, 19 and 23, patients received a vaccination, eight in all. Earlier treatment was radiotherapy, temozolomide, or both, with most getting both. Study-wide results and limits: Changes in top peripheral clonotypes did not appear linked to pseudoprogression.

Some clones are missing from TCRdb's copy, which holds only in-frame ones; the method was immunoSEQ multiplex PCR. The table lists about 54,000 clones, about 80% of them singletons. The sample's time point: week 23, last vaccination. It was 300 ug of mutant IDH1 20-mer peptide that made up each vaccine dose, given with topical imiquimod. The donors had new WHO grade 3 or 4 astrocytomas; these were IDH1-mutant and ATRX-lost. A word on this clone: Its target is unknown.

The origin of this receptor is a man aged 35 to 55 with glioma. Sequencing was performed on PBMCs, taken from a glioma patient whose treatment included an IDH1 peptide vaccine.

As DNA, the CDR3 is TGCGCCAGCAGCCAAGAGACAGGGGGAAGGTACGAGCAGTACTTC. The encoded protein is CASSQETGGRYEQYF. The chain couples TRBV4-1 to TRBJ2-7, with 9 nucleotides matching TRBD1. The V and J ends lost 0 bases and 4 bases, in that order; junction bases with no gene match: 4. Germline V CDR1 and CDR2: MGHRA, YSYEKL. The CDR3 contains 15 residues.